This T cell receptor (beta chain) came from a study of blood T cell repertoires in COVID-19. As for the study in general: PBMCs, B-cell-depleted T cells, or T cells provided the cDNA or gDNA that made up the material.

With 1 base removed from V and 6 bases from J, the gap between germline ends came to 14 bases. Germline V gives CDR1 SGHDT, CDR2 YYEEEE. This CDR3 region has 14 residues. Recovery meant two consecutive negative NP/OP PCR tests, professional clearance, or resolved symptoms. The method was immunoSEQ multiplex PCR; TCRdb's version includes in-frame clones alone and lacks a portion of them. Here the sample spans under 350,000 clones, roughly 89% being singletons. The material sequenced was PBMCs or T cells enriched from blood (not recorded which). The receptor was isolated from a woman aged 40 to 55 who had recovered from COVID-19. The chain employs TRBV5-6 and TRBJ2-7, with D possibly being TRBD1 (5 bases). The CDR3 region has the DNA TGTGCCAGCAGCTTGAAACGACAGATCGGCGAGCAGTACTTC. Its translation is CASSLKRQIGEQYF.